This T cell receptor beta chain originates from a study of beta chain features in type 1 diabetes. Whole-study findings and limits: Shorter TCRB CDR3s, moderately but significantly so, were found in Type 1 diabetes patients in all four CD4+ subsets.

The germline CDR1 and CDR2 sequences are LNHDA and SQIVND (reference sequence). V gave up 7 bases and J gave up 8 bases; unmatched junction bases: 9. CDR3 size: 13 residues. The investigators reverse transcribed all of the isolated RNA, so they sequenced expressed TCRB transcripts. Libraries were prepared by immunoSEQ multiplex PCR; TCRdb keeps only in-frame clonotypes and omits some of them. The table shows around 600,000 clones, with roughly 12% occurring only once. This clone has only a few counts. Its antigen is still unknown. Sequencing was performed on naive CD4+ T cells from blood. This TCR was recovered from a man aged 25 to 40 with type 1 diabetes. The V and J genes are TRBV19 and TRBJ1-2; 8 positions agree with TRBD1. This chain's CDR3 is CASMGQGAGGYTF. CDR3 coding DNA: TGTGCCAGTATGGGGCAGGGGGCCGGAGGCTACACCTTC.